This TCR beta chain emerged from a study of blood T cell repertoires in COVID-19. Original analysis: Estimation of nucleated cell counts relied on the amplification of reference gene primers. The method was immunoSEQ multiplex PCR; TCRdb's version includes in-frame clones alone and lacks a portion of them. The V and J calls and clone size are taken from that table; D and trimming were inferred from the DNA. The data hold some 240,000 clones, with 70% to 90% observed a single time. This clone has a single count. Germline CDR1 reads SGHTA; CDR2 reads FQGNSA. The CDR3 runs to 16 residues. V shed 5 bases and J shed 0 bases, with 13 bases lying between them.

The receptor was isolated from a woman in her 70s with COVID-19, enrolled during active disease. The sequencing input was peripheral blood. This sequence joins TRBV7-2 and TRBJ2-2; tentatively, D is TRBD1 (6 bases). The CDR3 bases are TGTGCCAGCAGCATATCCGGGACATCGAACACCGGGGAGCTGTTTTTT. It encodes CASSISGTSNTGELFF.